The 16 T cell receptor beta chains reported below all come from one sample, sequenced in a study of CD8 T cells in ankylosing spondylitis. TCRdb re-derived calls from the 5' RACE reads in MiXCR, one entry per CDR3 protein. The profile shows roughly 150,000 distinct CDR3 sequences, about a third of them singletons. Sequencing used synovial fluid, either unsorted or a sorted T cell fraction (not recorded which). The receptors originated from a male donor with ankylosing spondylitis.

This clonotype is large by share. The rearrangement joins TRBV12-3 or TRBV12-4 to TRBJ1-2; D perhaps matches TRBD1 (5 bases). Deletions cut 3 bases from V and 10 bases from J, with 12 bases between. This CDR3 has 12 amino acids. CDR3 amino acids: CASSLAAGDYTF. The CDR3 nucleotides read TGTGCCAGCAGTTTGGCAGCGGGGGACTACACCTTC.

The gene calls are TRBV27 and TRBJ1-2, with TRBD1 identical over 8 bases. The CDR3 is 16 residues long. Germline CDR1 MNHEY, CDR2 SMNVEV (reference sequence). Trimming took 4 bases from V and 3 from J; bases not matched to a gene: 10. The CDR3 DNA reads TGTGCCAGCAGTTCAACACAGGGGGATTTGTACTATGGCTACACCTTC. Translation gives CASSSTQGDLYYGYTF.

This clonotype has just one count. The CDR3 spells CASSPGQGRSPLHF. The CDR3 DNA is TGTGCCAGCAGCCCTGGACAGGGACGTTCACCCCTCCACTTT. The rearrangement joins TRBV5-4 to TRBJ1-6, with 8 bases fitting TRBD1. Looked up from germline, CDR1 is SGHNT and CDR2 is YYREEE (reference sequence). V was clipped by 4 bases and J by 9 bases; unmatched bases: 6. The CDR3 loop spans 14 amino acids.

The rearrangement uses TRBV20-1 and TRBJ2-5; 8 positions match TRBD2. Per germline, CDR1 DFQATT and CDR2 SNEGSKA (reference sequence). V shed 2 bases and J 2 bases; nucleotides not matched to a gene: 7. The CDR3 consists of 15 residues. CDR3 nucleotide sequence: TGCAGTGCTAGAAACGAGCGGGGGTTGCAAGAGACCCAGTACTTC. Residues: CSARNERGLQETQYF.

The sample holds a few counts of this clonotype. The chain has TRBV20-1 and TRBJ1-6, with a possible D match to TRBD1 (5 bases). Germline assignment: CDR1 DFQATT and CDR2 SNEGSKA (reference sequence). V was shortened by 3 bases and J by 8 bases, with 20 bases between the two germline ends. This CDR3 is built from 16 residues. CDR3 loop: CSARERRGVSDSPLHF. Here the CDR3 DNA reads TGCAGTGCTAGGGAAAGGAGGGGAGTTTCGGATTCACCCCTCCACTTT.

This clonotype turned up a few times. The J gene is TRBJ2-3, the V gene TRBV20-1; 12 nucleotides line up with TRBD2. This CDR3 spans 16 amino acids. Germline assignment: CDR1 DFQATT and CDR2 SNEGSKA (reference sequence). Losses at the gene ends were 4 bases for V and 0 bases for J; bases not matched to a gene: 5. CDR3: CSAILAGGASTDTQYF. CDR3 in DNA: TGCAGTGCTATACTAGCGGGGGGCGCTAGCACAGATACGCAGTATTTT.

V usage is TRBV6-1 and J usage is TRBJ1-1; D not certain. The length of the CDR3 is 13 residues. Between the trimmed V and J ends, which lost 7 bases and 1 base, there was a span of 10 bases. Germline CDR1 and CDR2: MNHNS and SASEGT. The CDR3 DNA reads TGTGCCAGCAAGCGACGGGCGAACACTGAAGCTTTCTTT. Its translation is CASKRRANTEAFF.

This clonotype has just a few counts. The chain joins TRBV28 to TRBJ2-1, with 12 bases that match TRBD2. CDR3 length: 16 amino acids. Germline loops: CDR1 MDHEN, CDR2 SYDVKM. J lost 5 bases, V lost 5 bases, and 7 bases had no gene match. DNA of the CDR3: TGTGCCAGCAGTCTAACGACTAGCGGGAGTCACAATGAGCAGTTCTTC. Translation: CASSLTTSGSHNEQFF. Full variable domain (outside the CDR3, taken from reference TRBV28 and TRBJ2-1): DVKVTQSSRYLVKRTGEKVFLECVQDMDHENMFWYRQDPGLGLRLIYFSYDVKMKEKGDIPEGYSVSREKKERFSLILESASTNQTSMYLCASSLTTSGSHNEQFFGPGTRLTVL.

Only a few counts were recorded for this clonotype. The V call is TRBV7-3, the J call TRBJ2-1, with 9 bases aligning to TRBD2. This CDR3 is built from 15 residues. Trimming took 5 bases from V and 4 from J; bases not matched to a gene: 6. The germline CDR1 and CDR2 sequences are SGHTA and FQGTGA. CDR3 DNA sequence: TGTGCCAGCAGCAGTACTAGCGGGCCTTACAATGAGCAGTTCTTC. It encodes CASSSTSGPYNEQFF.

This clonotype turned up a few times. This chain joins TRBV9 and TRBJ1-2, with TRBD1 matching over 12 bases. The junction had 10 bases not matched to a gene; V was cut back by 3 bases and J by 7 bases. The CDR3 has 16 residues. The V gene's germline CDR1 is SGDLS and CDR2 YYNGEE. The CDR3 region is CASSEGQGALGLGYTF. DNA of the CDR3: TGTGCCAGCAGCGAGGGACAGGGGGCGCTTGGTCTTGGCTACACCTTC.

This clonotype was seen a few times. The genes are TRBV7-2 and TRBJ2-5; D not certain. CDR1 is SGHTA, CDR2 FQGNSA, per germline. Trimming removed 3 bases at V and 5 bases at J, with 10 bases between. CDR3 length: 13 residues. CDR3 region: CASSFGFWETQYF. CDR3 nucleotides: TGTGCCAGCAGCTTTGGGTTTTGGGAGACCCAGTACTTC.

There are a few counts of this clonotype. The chain is built from TRBV4-3 and TRBJ1-3; the D gene is possibly TRBD1 (5 bases). Germline V gene sequence: CDR1 LGHNA, CDR2 YSLEER. The CDR3 runs to 16 residues. Deletions cut 0 bases from V and 0 bases from J, with 9 bases between. CDR3: CASSQDYRSSGNTIYF. In nucleotides, the CDR3 is TGCGCCAGCAGCCAAGATTACAGGAGCTCTGGAAACACCATATATTTT.

V usage is TRBV3-1 and J usage is TRBJ1-1; D is ambiguous. V was shortened by 4 bases and J by 2 bases, with 11 bases between the two germline ends. The CDR3 covers 14 residues. Looked up from germline, CDR1 is LGHDT and CDR2 is YNNKEL (reference sequence). The CDR3 DNA reads as TGTGCCAGCAGCCCCCAGGTGGAAAACACTGAAGCTTTCTTT. Amino acids: CASSPQVENTEAFF.

This clonotype is deemed medium-sized. This chain uses TRBV12-3 or TRBV12-4 with TRBJ1-1; D call uncertain. The CDR3 covers 12 residues. V lost 3 bases and J lost 5, with 7 bases in between. The CDR3: CASSLVGTEAFF. The CDR3 nucleotides are TGTGCCAGCAGTTTGGTTGGTACTGAAGCTTTCTTT.

This clonotype appeared many times. Mismatch with germline at one junction end may stem from a read error. The chain recombines TRBV7-3 with TRBJ2-1; D is possibly TRBD2 (6 bases). Per germline, CDR1 SGHTA and CDR2 FQGTGA. The CDR3 is 13 amino acids. For the CDR3, the DNA is TGCGCCAGCAGCTTGACTAGCTACAATGAGCAGTTCTTC. Translated, it gives CASSLTSYNEQFF. The whole variable domain, filled in from reference TRBV7-3 and TRBJ2-1, reads GAGVSQTPSNKVTEKGKYVELRCDPISGHTALYWYRQSLGQGPEFLIYFQGTGAADDSGLPNDRFFAVRPEGSVSTLKIQRTERGDSAVYLCASSLTSYNEQFFGPGTRLTVL.

The genes are TRBV5-6 and TRBJ1-4, with TRBD1 as a possible D gene (6 bases). The germline V and J ends were trimmed by 2 bases and 7 bases, with 12 bases remaining between them. This CDR3 region has 14 residues. Germline assignment: CDR1 SGHDT and CDR2 YYEEEE. The CDR3 DNA reads as TGTGCCAGCAGCTTAGGGGGGATCGGTGAAAAACTGTTTTTT. Encoded protein: CASSLGGIGEKLFF. The complete variable domain, with remaining parts taken from reference TRBV5-6 and TRBJ1-4, reads DAGVTQSPTHLIKTRGQQVTLRCSPKSGHDTVSWYQQALGQGPQFIFQYYEEEERQRGNFPDRFSGHQFPNYSSELNVNALLLGDSALYLCASSLGGIGEKLFFGSGTQLSVL.